This T cell receptor beta chain was sequenced in a study of blood T cell repertoires in COVID-19. All recovered Cohort 3 donors got two negative PCRs, got clearance, or saw symptom resolution. Libraries were prepared by immunoSEQ multiplex PCR; TCRdb keeps only in-frame clonotypes and omits some of them. Among 200,000 to 250,000 clones listed, 82% were seen once. Germline assignment: CDR1 MDHEN and CDR2 SYDVKM. V shed 5 bases and J 8 bases; nucleotides not matched to a gene: 5. This CDR3 comprises 15 residues. The chain joins TRBV28 to TRBJ1-6; the match to TRBD1 covers 11 bases. Sequenced input: PBMCs or T cells enriched from blood (not recorded which). The sequence was obtained from a woman aged 60 to 75 who had recovered from COVID-19. The CDR3 DNA sequence: TGTGCCAGCAGTGTGGGACAGGGGGATCATTCACCCCTCCACTTT. This encodes CASSVGQGDHSPLHF.